This paragraph covers one TCR beta chain sequence. Libraries were prepared by immunoSEQ multiplex PCR; TCRdb keeps only in-frame clonotypes and omits some of them. In the table there are around 370,000 clones, roughly 84% of which are singletons. This specimen comes from a study of Ad26.COV2.S vaccination and SARS-CoV-2 variants. The J segment lost 0 bases and the V segment lost 5 bases, leaving 0 bases of the junction unmatched. Germline CDR1 is LNHDA and CDR2 is SQIVND (reference sequence). The CDR3 spans 13 residues. This sample's treatment: about 20 received Ad26.COV2.S at low or high dose, single or two shots; roughly five received placebo; per-sample allocation not given. All samples were drawn on day 63, counting from the first vaccine or placebo injection. In Boston, the donor was an adult between 18-55 years of age.

The sequencing used peripheral blood, collected in a trial of Ad26.COV2.S vaccine versus placebo. The chain combines TRBV19 with TRBJ2-5; 7 nucleotides line up with TRBD1. This TCR was recovered from a person between 18 and 59 years old who received the Ad26.COV2.S COVID-19 vaccine or a placebo. CDR3 DNA sequence: TGTGCCAGTAGTGGGACAGACCAAGAGACCCAGTACTTC. Translating gives CASSGTDQETQYF.